Ten or more counts support the clone carrying this T cell receptor beta chain. The sample originates from a study of T cells in Graves' hyperthyroidism and ophthalmopathy. Across the whole study: It was at initial diagnosis, before any treatment, that peripheral blood was collected.

Hyperthyroidism patients were newly diagnosed, had disease duration under 2 months, and were aged 18 to 65 years. The PBMCs were taken from over 9.5 ml of fresh peripheral blood. TCR beta CDR3 sequences were amplified from RNA transcripts. HTBI primers were employed in a first-round RT-PCR of the TCR CDR3. TCRdb called the multiplex PCR reads again in MiXCR, with one record for every CDR3 protein. Of more than 550,000 distinct CDR3 sequences in the sample, 15% to 20% are singletons; the top ten hold about a sixth. The CDR3 runs 15 residues. The trim removed 5 bases at V and 2 bases at J, leaving 8 bases unmatched. Germline V CDR1 and CDR2: SGHVS, FNYEAQ.

The TCR originated in a man in his forties or fifties with Graves' hyperthyroidism. The source material was blood. The chain is built from TRBV7-6 and TRBJ2-7; TRBD2 matches 8 bases. CDR3 DNA sequence: TGTGCCAGCAGCCCCTTCGGGGGGGGGGCCTACGAGCAGTACTTC. It yields the protein CASSPFGGGAYEQYF.